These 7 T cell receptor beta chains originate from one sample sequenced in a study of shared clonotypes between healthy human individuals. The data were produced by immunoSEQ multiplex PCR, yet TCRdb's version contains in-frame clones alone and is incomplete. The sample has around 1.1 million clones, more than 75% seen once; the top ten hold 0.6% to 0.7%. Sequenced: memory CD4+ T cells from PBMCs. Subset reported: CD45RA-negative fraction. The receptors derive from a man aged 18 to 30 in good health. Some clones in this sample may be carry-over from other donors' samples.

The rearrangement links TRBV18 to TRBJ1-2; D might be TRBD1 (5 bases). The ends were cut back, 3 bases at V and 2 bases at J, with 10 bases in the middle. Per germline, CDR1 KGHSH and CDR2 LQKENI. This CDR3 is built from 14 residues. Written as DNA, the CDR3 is TGTGCCAGCTCACCCCAGGGTATGAACTATGGCTACACCTTC. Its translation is CASSPQGMNYGYTF.

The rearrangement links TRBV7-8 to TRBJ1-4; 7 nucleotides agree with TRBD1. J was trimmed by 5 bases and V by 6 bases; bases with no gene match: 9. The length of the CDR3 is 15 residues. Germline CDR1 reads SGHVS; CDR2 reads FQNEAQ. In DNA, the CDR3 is TGTGCCAGCAGAGAAGAACAGGGGAGGAATGAAAAACTGTTTTTT. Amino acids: CASREEQGRNEKLFF.

CDR3 sequence (DNA): TGTGCCAGCAGCCAATCAGGGGGCTCGGGTCCTGGCTACACCTTC. This gives the protein CASSQSGGSGPGYTF. The J gene is TRBJ1-2, the V gene TRBV7-9; 8 bases align to TRBD1. The CDR3 loop spans 15 amino acids. J gave up 7 bases and V 5 bases, and 12 bases lay outside the gene matches. Germline CDR1 SEHNR, CDR2 FQNEAQ (reference sequence).

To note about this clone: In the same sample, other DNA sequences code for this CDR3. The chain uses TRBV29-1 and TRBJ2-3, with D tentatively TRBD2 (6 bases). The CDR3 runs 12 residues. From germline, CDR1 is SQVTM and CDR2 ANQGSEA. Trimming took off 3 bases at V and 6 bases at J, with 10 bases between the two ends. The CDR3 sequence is CSVDGGSDTQYF. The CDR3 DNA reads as TGCAGCGTTGATGGGGGGAGCGATACGCAGTATTTT.

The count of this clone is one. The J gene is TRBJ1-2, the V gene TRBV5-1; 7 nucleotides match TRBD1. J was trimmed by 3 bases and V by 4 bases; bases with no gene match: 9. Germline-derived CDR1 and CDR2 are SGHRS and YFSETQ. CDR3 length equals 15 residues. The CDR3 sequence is CASSVQGQADYGYTF. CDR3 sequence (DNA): TGCGCCAGCAGCGTACAGGGGCAGGCGGACTATGGCTACACCTTC.

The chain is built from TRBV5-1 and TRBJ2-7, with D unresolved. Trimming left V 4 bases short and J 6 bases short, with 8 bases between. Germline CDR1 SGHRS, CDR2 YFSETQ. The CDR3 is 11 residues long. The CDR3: CASSLLGEQYF. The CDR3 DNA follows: TGCGCCAGCAGCCTGCTGGGCGAGCAGTACTTC.

In DNA form, the CDR3 reads TGTGCCAGCGGCGGGACAACGGACAATGAGCAGTTCTTC. Protein: CASGGTTDNEQFF. The chain uses TRBV7-9 and TRBJ2-1; D may be TRBD1 or TRBD2 (6 bases each). Between the trimmed V and J ends, which lost 8 bases and 5 bases, there was a span of 13 bases. The V gene's germline CDR1 is SEHNR and CDR2 FQNEAQ (reference sequence). The CDR3 runs to 13 residues.